The 2 T cell receptor beta chains below all came from one sample that was sequenced in a study of neurological immune-mediated disorders. A single record per CDR3 protein comes from TCRdb applying MiXCR to the 5' RACE reads. The sample lists 26,000 or so distinct CDR3 sequences; less than 15% were seen once. Input material: PBMCs. The receptor source for this set is a man aged 55 to 70 in good health.

This clonotype occurred many times. The V call is TRBV7-3, the J call TRBJ2-7, with D maybe TRBD1 (6 bases). V was shortened by 5 bases and J by 2 bases, with 16 bases between the two germline ends. The V gene's germline CDR1 is SGHTA and CDR2 FQGTGA. The CDR3 runs 15 residues. The CDR3: CASSPQQGVAYEQYF. In DNA, the CDR3 is TGTGCCAGCAGCCCTCAACAGGGTGTAGCCTACGAGCAGTACTTC.

The chain uses TRBV6-6 and TRBJ2-7; tentative D call: TRBD2 (6 bases). V was cut by 5 bases and J by 0 bases, with 11 bases left in between. The CDR3 sequence is 14 residues long. Germline-derived CDR1 and CDR2 are MNHNY and SVGAGI (reference sequence). CDR3: CASSPTGDSYEQYF. CDR3 nucleotide sequence: TGTGCCAGCAGTCCTACGGGGGACTCCTACGAGCAGTACTTC.